The clone carrying this T cell receptor (beta chain) was counted a single time. These data are taken from a study of blood T cell repertoires in COVID-19. Study background: PBMCs, B-cell-depleted T cells, or T cells provided the cDNA or gDNA that made up the material.

This CDR3 has 13 residues. Germline V gene sequence: CDR1 SNHLY, CDR2 FYNNEI. V was pared by 5 bases and J by 3 bases, with 9 bases between. Seattle researchers signed up patients amid active infection and tracked them longitudinally. Here immunoSEQ multiplex PCR was the method, and the copy in TCRdb shows in-frame clones only, minus some. The sample includes about 230,000 clones, about 83% of them seen just once. The receptor was isolated from a young woman with COVID-19, enrolled during active disease. This chain joins TRBV2 and TRBJ2-3, with TRBD1 as a possible D gene (7 bases). The sequenced material came from peripheral blood. CDR3: CASSPGGTDTQYF. The DNA for the CDR3 is TGTGCCAGCAGTCCAGGGGGGACAGATACGCAGTATTTT.